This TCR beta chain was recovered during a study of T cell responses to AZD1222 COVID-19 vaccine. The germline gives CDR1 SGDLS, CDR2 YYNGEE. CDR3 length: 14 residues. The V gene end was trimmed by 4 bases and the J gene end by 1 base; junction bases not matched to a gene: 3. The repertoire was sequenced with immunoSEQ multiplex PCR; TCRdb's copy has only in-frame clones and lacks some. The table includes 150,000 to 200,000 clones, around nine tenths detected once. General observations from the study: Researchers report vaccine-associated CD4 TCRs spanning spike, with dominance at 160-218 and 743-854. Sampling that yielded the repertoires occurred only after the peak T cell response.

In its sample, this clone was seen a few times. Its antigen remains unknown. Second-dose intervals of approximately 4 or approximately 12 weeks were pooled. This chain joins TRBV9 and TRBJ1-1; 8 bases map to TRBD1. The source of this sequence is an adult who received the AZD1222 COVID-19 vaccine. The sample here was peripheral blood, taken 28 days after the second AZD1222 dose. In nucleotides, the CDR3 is TGTGCCAGCAGCATACAGGGGGAGAACACTGAAGCTTTCTTT. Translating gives CASSIQGENTEAFF. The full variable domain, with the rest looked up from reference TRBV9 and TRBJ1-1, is DSGVTQTPKHLITATGQRVTLRCSPRSGDLSVYWYQQSLDQGLQFLIQYYNGEERAKGNILERFSAQQFPDLHSELNLSSLELGDSALYFCASSIQGENTEAFFGQGTRLTVV.